The 15 T cell receptor beta chains below come from one sample, sequenced in a study of blood T cell repertoires in COVID-19. Sequencing used immunoSEQ multiplex PCR; TCRdb keeps in-frame clones, though not all of them. The table records about 280,000 clones, 85% of them present only once. The sequencing input was peripheral blood. Every receptor here comes from a human donor in a cohort sampled during active COVID-19.

This chain links TRBV3-1 (or the pseudogene TRBV3-2) with TRBJ1-2, with 7 bases that match TRBD1. Trimming took 4 bases from V and 10 from J; bases not matched to a gene: 6. CDR1 is LGHDT, CDR2 YNNKEL, per germline (reference sequence). This CDR3 spans 12 amino acids. CDR3 sequence reads: CASSPYRGDYTF. Here the CDR3 DNA reads TGTGCCAGCAGCCCCTACAGGGGCGACTACACCTTC.

The CDR3 DNA is TGCAGCGTTGAATCGTCAGTTCACAATGAGCAGTTCTTC. Its protein is CSVESSVHNEQFF. The chain links TRBV29-1 to TRBJ2-1, with D unresolved. This CDR3 spans 13 amino acids. V was cut by 2 bases and J by 5 bases, with 10 bases left in between. Germline V lookup: CDR1 SQVTM, CDR2 ANQGSEA.

The chain uses TRBV7-8 and TRBJ2-7; a weak D match, TRBD1 (6 bases). V gave up 5 bases and J gave up 1 base, with 18 bases separating them. CDR1 and CDR2 from the germline V gene are SGHVS and FQNEAQ. The CDR3 contains 16 residues. The CDR3 region has the DNA TGTGCCAGCAGCCTCCGAGCAGGGGTACTGTCCTACGAGCAGTACTTC. It codes for CASSLRAGVLSYEQYF.

V gene TRBV18 combines with J gene TRBJ2-5; 8 bases line up with TRBD1. In germline, CDR1 is KGHSH, CDR2 LQKENI. The CDR3 has 13 amino acids. V was pared by 5 bases and J by 5 bases, with 4 bases of the junction left unmatched. The CDR3 loop reads CASSSTGGETQYF. Written as DNA, the CDR3 is TGTGCCAGCTCATCTACAGGGGGGGAGACCCAGTACTTC.

The gene calls are TRBV7-2 and TRBJ2-3; possibly TRBD2 for D (5 bases). CDR3 length: 13 amino acids. Germline V gene data show CDR1 as SGHTA and CDR2 as FQGNSA. V lost 2 bases to trimming and J lost 3 bases, with 6 bases between them. The CDR3 spells CASSLIATDTQYF. Written as DNA, the CDR3 is TGTGCCAGCAGCTTAATAGCGACAGATACGCAGTATTTT. The whole variable domain, remainder taken from reference TRBV7-2 and TRBJ2-3, is GAGVSQSPSNKVTEKGKDVELRCDPISGHTALYWYRQSLGQGLEFLIYFQGNSAPDKSGLPSDRFSAERTGGSVSTLTIQRTQQEDSAVYLCASSLIATDTQYFGPGTRLTVL.

This rearrangement joins TRBV28 to TRBJ1-1; 9 bases line up with TRBD1. The CDR3 totals 11 residues. In germline, CDR1 is MDHEN, CDR2 SYDVKM. Losses at the gene ends were 6 bases for V and 10 bases for J; bases not matched to a gene: 3. CDR3 residues: CASRQGAGAFF. The CDR3 nucleotides read TGTGCCAGCAGACAGGGGGCGGGAGCTTTCTTT.

This clone was detected a few times. The J gene is TRBJ1-1, the V gene TRBV28; D is perhaps TRBD1 (5 bases). Germline assignment: CDR1 MDHEN and CDR2 SYDVKM. Trimming removed 1 base at V and 10 bases at J, with 16 bases between. The CDR3 sequence is 14 residues long. Here the CDR3 reads CASSLFAGPPVAFF. In DNA, the CDR3 is TGTGCCAGCAGTTTATTCGCGGGACCCCCGGTAGCTTTCTTT. Full variable domain (remainder filled in from reference TRBV28 and TRBJ1-1): DVKVTQSSRYLVKRTGEKVFLECVQDMDHENMFWYRQDPGLGLRLIYFSYDVKMKEKGDIPEGYSVSREKKERFSLILESASTNQTSMYLCASSLFAGPPVAFFGQGTRLTVV.

The chain is built from TRBV5-4 and TRBJ2-7; 10 bases align to TRBD1. CDR3 length: 15 residues. CDR1 SGHNT and CDR2 YYREEE come from the germline V gene (reference sequence). The V and J ends lost 6 bases and 3 bases, in that order; junction bases with no gene match: 9. CDR3 amino acids: CASTSDRGAHYEQYF. The CDR3 DNA reads as TGTGCCAGCACTTCGGACAGGGGGGCCCACTACGAGCAGTACTTC.

This chain connects TRBV28 to TRBJ1-1; the match to TRBD1 covers 7 bases. J gave up 5 bases and V 6 bases, and 12 bases lay outside the gene matches. The germline V gene has CDR1 MDHEN and CDR2 SYDVKM. There are 15 residues in the CDR3. As DNA, the CDR3 is TGTGCCAGCAGCGTCCCGAGACAGGGACGGACTGAAGCTTTCTTT. Protein sequence: CASSVPRQGRTEAFF. Variable domain in full (rest from reference TRBV28 and TRBJ1-1): DVKVTQSSRYLVKRTGEKVFLECVQDMDHENMFWYRQDPGLGLRLIYFSYDVKMKEKGDIPEGYSVSREKKERFSLILESASTNQTSMYLCASSVPRQGRTEAFFGQGTRLTVV.

The CDR3 DNA reads TGTGCCAGCAGTCGGACAGCTGGAAACACCATATATTTT. Its translation: CASSRTAGNTIYF. This sequence joins TRBV28 and TRBJ1-3; a possible D gene is TRBD1 (6 bases). V was shortened by 5 bases and J by 2 bases, with 7 bases between the two germline ends. The germline gives CDR1 MDHEN, CDR2 SYDVKM. This CDR3 is 13 amino acids long.

Written as DNA, the CDR3 is TGTGCCAGCAGGCAGGGGGCCTCCAATTCACCCCTCCACTTT. This gives the protein CASRQGASNSPLHF. The chain carries TRBV28 and TRBJ1-6; 8 bases line up with TRBD1. The CDR3 length is 14 residues. Germline loops: CDR1 MDHEN, CDR2 SYDVKM. V was pared by 6 bases and J by 7 bases, with 5 bases of the junction left unmatched.

This clone was seen a handful of times. The CDR3 loop is CASSRSGTSGPNEQFF. As DNA, the CDR3 is TGTGCCAGCAGCCGATCCGGGACTAGCGGACCCAATGAGCAGTTCTTC. The V and J genes are TRBV4-2 and TRBJ2-1; 11 nucleotides agree with TRBD2. The CDR3 loop spans 16 amino acids. Germline V CDR1 and CDR2: LGHNA, YNFKEQ. The junction had 8 bases not matched to a gene; V was cut back by 4 bases and J by 6 bases.

V gene TRBV11-2 combines with J gene TRBJ2-1, with TRBD2 matching over 7 bases. The CDR3 sequence is 15 residues long. In germline, CDR1 is SGHAT, CDR2 FQNNGV. J was trimmed by 8 bases and V by 2 bases; bases with no gene match: 9. The CDR3 loop reads CASSLWGSGRDEQFF. CDR3 nucleotide sequence: TGTGCCAGCAGCTTATGGGGGAGTGGGAGGGATGAGCAGTTCTTC. The entire variable domain, with the rest obtained from reference TRBV11-2 and TRBJ2-1, is as follows: EAGVAQSPRYKIIEKRQSVAFWCNPISGHATLYWYQQILGQGPKLLIQFQNNGVVDDSQLPKDRFSAERLKGVDSTLKIQPAKLEDSAVYLCASSLWGSGRDEQFFGPGTRLTVL.

This chain joins TRBV28 and TRBJ1-5; D uncertain. The V and J ends lost 3 bases and 0 bases respectively, with 9 bases between them. The CDR3 is 15 amino acids. Germline V gene data show CDR1 as MDHEN and CDR2 as SYDVKM. The CDR3 loop reads CASSFRGRSNQPQHF. The CDR3 DNA is TGTGCCAGCAGTTTCCGGGGTCGTAGCAATCAGCCCCAGCATTTT.

The genes are TRBV5-1 and TRBJ2-7; the match to TRBD1 covers 8 bases. The germline gives CDR1 SGHRS, CDR2 YFSETQ. The J segment lost 2 bases and the V segment lost 3 bases, leaving 7 bases of the junction unmatched. The CDR3 is 15 amino acids. CDR3 region: CASSSGTGVTYEQYF. Here the CDR3 DNA reads TGCGCCAGCAGCTCCGGGACAGGTGTCACCTACGAGCAGTACTTC.